A single TCR beta chain is shown here with its context. The data belong to a study of control samples from healthy donors and cancer patients. Generated by immunoSEQ multiplex PCR, the TCRdb table keeps only in-frame clones and is missing some. The data show around 28,000 clones, approximately 91% seen once. Trimming stripped 2 bases from V and 1 base from J, with 11 bases between. The germline V gene has CDR1 MNHEY and CDR2 SVGEGT. The length of the CDR3 is 15 residues. The clonotype comes from a man aged 50 to 59 with lung cancer. The sequenced material came from PBMCs. The rearrangement links TRBV6-2 or TRBV6-3 to TRBJ1-1; no clear D gene. Here the CDR3 reads CASSYKGNRNTEAFF. CDR3 DNA: TGTGCCAGCAGTTACAAAGGGAATCGGAACACTGAAGCTTTCTTT.